Below, one T cell receptor beta chain is given with its context. This sample stems from a study of control samples from healthy donors and cancer patients. Here immunoSEQ multiplex PCR was the method, and the copy in TCRdb shows in-frame clones only, minus some. The sample lists 150,000 to 200,000 clones, roughly 94% occurring once. Germline CDR1 LNHDA, CDR2 SQIVND (reference sequence). The CDR3 length is 13 residues. J was trimmed by 1 base and V by 5 bases; bases with no gene match: 0. Sequencing used PBMCs. The rearrangement uses TRBV19 and TRBJ2-3, with 7 bases identical to TRBD2. This clonotype originated in a man aged 60-69 years with colorectal cancer. The CDR3 loop reads CASSLAGTDTQYF. In nucleotides, the CDR3 is TGTGCCAGTAGTCTAGCGGGCACAGATACGCAGTATTTT. Based on the CDR3 plus reference TRBV19 and TRBJ2-3, the full variable domain is DGGITQSPKYLFRKEGQNVTLSCEQNLNHDAMYWYRQDPGQGLRLIYYSQIVNDFQKGDIAEGYSVSREKKESFPLTVTSAQKNPTAFYLCASSLAGTDTQYFGPGTRLTVL.